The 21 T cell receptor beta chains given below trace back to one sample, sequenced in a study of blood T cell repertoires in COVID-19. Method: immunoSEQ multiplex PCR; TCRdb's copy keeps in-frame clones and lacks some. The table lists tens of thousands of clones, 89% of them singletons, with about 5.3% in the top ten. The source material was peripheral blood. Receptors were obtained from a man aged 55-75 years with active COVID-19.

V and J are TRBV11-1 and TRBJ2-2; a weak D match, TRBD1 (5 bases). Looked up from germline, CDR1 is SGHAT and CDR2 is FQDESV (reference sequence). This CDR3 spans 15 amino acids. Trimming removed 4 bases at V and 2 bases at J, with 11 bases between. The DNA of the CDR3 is TGTGCCAGCAGCTCTTGGACACCCAACACCGGGGAGCTGTTTTTT. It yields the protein CASSSWTPNTGELFF. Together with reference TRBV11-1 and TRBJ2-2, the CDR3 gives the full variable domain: EAEVAQSPRYKITEKSQAVAFWCDPISGHATLYWYRQILGQGPELLVQFQDESVVDDSQLPKDRFSAERLKGVDSTLKIQPAELGDSAMYLCASSSWTPNTGELFFGEGSRLTVL.

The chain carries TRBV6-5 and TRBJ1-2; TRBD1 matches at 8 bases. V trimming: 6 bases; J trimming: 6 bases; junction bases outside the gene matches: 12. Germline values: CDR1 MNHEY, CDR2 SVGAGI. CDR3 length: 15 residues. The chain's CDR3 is CASSRTRGLSHGYTF. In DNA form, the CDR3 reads TGTGCCAGCAGCCGAACCAGGGGGCTATCCCATGGCTACACCTTC.

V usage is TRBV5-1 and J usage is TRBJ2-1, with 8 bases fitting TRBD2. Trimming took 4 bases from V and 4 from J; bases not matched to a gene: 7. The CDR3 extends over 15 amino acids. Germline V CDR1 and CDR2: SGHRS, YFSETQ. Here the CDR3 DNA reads TGCGCCAGCAGCCCCGCCGGCGGGAGGTACAATGAGCAGTTCTTC. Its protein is CASSPAGGRYNEQFF.

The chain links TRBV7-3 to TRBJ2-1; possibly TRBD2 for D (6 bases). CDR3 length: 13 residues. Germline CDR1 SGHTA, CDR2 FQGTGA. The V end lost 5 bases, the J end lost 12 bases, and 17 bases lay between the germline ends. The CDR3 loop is CASSRTGSPLQFF. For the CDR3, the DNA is TGTGCCAGCAGCCGGACCGGGAGTCCATTGCAGTTCTTC.

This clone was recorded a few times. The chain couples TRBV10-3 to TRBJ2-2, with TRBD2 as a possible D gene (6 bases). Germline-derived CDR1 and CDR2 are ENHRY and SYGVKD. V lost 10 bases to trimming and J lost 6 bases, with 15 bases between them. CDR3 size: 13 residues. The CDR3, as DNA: TGTGCCACCGGAGGGGTAGGGCCCGGGGAGCTGTTTTTT. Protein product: CATGGVGPGELFF.

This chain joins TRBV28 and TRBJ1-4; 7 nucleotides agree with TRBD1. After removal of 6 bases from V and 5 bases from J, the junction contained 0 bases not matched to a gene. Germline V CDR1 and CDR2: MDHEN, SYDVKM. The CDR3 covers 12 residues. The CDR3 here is CASSRGNEKLFF. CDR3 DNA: TGTGCCAGCAGCAGGGGGAATGAAAAACTGTTTTTT.

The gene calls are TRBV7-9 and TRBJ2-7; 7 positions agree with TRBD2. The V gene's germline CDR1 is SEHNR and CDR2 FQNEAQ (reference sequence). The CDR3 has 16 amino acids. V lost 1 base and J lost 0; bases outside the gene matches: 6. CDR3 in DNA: TGTGCCAGCAGCTTAGGGGATGAGCGGGACTCCTACGAGCAGTACTTC. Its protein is CASSLGDERDSYEQYF.

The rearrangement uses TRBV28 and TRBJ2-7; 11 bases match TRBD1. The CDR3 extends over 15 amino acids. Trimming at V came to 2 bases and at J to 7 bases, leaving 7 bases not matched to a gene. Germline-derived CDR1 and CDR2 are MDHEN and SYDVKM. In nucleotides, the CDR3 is TGTGCCAGCAGTTTAATTAGGGGACAGGGGGGTGAGCAGTACTTC. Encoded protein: CASSLIRGQGGEQYF. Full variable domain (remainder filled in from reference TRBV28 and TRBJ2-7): DVKVTQSSRYLVKRTGEKVFLECVQDMDHENMFWYRQDPGLGLRLIYFSYDVKMKEKGDIPEGYSVSREKKERFSLILESASTNQTSMYLCASSLIRGQGGEQYFGPGTRLTVT.

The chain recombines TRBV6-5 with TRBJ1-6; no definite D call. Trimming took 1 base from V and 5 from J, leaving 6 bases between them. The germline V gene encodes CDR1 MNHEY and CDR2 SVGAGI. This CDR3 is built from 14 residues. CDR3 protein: CASSYFSDNSPLHF. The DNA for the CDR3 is TGTGCCAGCAGTTACTTTTCGGATAATTCACCCCTCCACTTT.

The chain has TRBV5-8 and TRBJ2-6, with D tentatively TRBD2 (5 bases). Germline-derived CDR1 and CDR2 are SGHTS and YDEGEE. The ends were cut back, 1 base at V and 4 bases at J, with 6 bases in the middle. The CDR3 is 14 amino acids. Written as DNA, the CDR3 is TGTGCCAGCAGCTTGAGGAGGGGGGCCAACGTCCTGACTTTC. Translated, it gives CASSLRRGANVLTF.

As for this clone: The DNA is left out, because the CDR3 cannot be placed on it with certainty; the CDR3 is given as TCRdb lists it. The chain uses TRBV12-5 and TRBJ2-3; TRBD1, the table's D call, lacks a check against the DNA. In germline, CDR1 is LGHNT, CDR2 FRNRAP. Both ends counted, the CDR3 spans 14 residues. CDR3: CASGLGMGTPYQYF.

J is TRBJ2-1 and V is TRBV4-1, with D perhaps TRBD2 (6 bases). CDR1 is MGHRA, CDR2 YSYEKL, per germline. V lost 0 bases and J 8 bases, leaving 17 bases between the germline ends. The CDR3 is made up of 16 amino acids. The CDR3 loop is CASSQEGGKTRHEQFF. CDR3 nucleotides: TGCGCCAGCAGCCAAGAAGGCGGGAAAACCAGGCATGAGCAGTTCTTC.

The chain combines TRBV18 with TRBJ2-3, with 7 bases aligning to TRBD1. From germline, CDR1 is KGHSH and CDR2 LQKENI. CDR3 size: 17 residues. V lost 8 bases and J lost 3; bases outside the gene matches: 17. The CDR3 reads CASTIKSEGAHTDTQYF. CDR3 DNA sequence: TGTGCCAGCACAATAAAGAGCGAGGGGGCCCATACAGATACGCAGTATTTT.

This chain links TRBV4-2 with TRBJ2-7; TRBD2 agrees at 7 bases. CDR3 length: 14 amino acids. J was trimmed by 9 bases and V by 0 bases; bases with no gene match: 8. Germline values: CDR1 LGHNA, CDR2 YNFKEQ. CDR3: CASSQDARELVQYF. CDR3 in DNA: TGTGCCAGCAGCCAAGACGCGCGGGAGTTGGTGCAGTACTTC.

In nucleotides, the CDR3 is TGCGCCAGCAGCCTCGTAGCGGGAGGAGTCCCCACCGGGGAGCTGTTTTTT. It yields the protein CASSLVAGGVPTGELFF. The rearrangement uses TRBV4-1 and TRBJ2-2; TRBD2 matches 10 bases. Trimming removed 4 bases from V and 4 bases from J; junction bases left unmatched: 9. The germline V gene has CDR1 MGHRA and CDR2 YSYEKL. The CDR3 has 17 residues.

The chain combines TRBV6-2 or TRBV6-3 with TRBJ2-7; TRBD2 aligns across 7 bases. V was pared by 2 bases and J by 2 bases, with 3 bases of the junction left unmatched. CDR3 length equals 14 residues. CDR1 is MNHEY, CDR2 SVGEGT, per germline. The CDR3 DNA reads TGTGCCAGCAGTTACCGGGCGGGGGCCTACGAGCAGTACTTC. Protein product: CASSYRAGAYEQYF.

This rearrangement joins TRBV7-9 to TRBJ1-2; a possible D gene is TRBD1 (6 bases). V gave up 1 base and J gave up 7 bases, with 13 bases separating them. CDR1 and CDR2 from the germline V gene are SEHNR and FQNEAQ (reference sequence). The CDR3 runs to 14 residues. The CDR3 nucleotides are TGTGCCAGCAGCTTAGGCGGTACAGGGTTTGGCTACACCTTC. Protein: CASSLGGTGFGYTF.

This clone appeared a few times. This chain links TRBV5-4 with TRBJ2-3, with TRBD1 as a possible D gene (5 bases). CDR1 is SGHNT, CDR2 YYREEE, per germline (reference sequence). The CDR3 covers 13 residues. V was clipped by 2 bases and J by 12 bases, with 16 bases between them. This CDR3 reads CASSFRAGLTQYF. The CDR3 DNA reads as TGTGCCAGCAGCTTCAGAGCAGGGCTTACCCAGTATTTT.

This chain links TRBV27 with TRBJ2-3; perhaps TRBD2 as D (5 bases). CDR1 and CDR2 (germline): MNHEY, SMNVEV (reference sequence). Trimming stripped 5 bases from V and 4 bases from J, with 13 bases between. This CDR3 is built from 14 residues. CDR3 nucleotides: TGTGCCAGCAGTCTCAGCGGCCCATCAGATACGCAGTATTTT. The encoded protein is CASSLSGPSDTQYF.

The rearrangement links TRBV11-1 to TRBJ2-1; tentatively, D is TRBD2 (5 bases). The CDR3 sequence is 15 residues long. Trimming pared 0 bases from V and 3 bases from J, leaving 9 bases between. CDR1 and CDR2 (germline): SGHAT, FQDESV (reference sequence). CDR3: CASSLAPRGYNEQFF. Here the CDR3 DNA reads TGTGCCAGCAGCTTAGCCCCCCGGGGCTACAATGAGCAGTTCTTC.

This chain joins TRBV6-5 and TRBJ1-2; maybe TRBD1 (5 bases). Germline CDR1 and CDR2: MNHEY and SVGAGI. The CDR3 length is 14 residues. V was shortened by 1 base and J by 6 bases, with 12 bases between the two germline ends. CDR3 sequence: CASSYYQGLNGYTF. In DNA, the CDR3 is TGTGCCAGCAGTTACTACCAGGGCCTCAATGGCTACACCTTC.